A single sample gave rise to the 27 T cell receptor beta chains below, sequenced in a study of tumour-infiltrating T cells in Burkitt lymphoma (dated by TCRdb to about 2020). The method was the immunoSEQ multiplex PCR assay. This immuneACCESS table, as held by TCRdb, lists in-frame sequences with V and J called but not all clones. Of the missing ones, under half trace to an unresolved V gene in checked studies; the others have no known cause. Here the sample has more than 40,000 clones; around 30% occur a single time. Around 3% of the sample is in the top ten clones. The sample was tumor tissue. The source of these receptors is a human donor with Burkitt lymphoma.

In its sample, this clone was seen a few times. The genes are TRBV2 and TRBJ1-4; D perhaps matches TRBD1 (5 bases). This CDR3 region has 14 residues. The germline CDR1 and CDR2 sequences are SNHLY and FYNNEI. V gave up 4 bases and J gave up 8 bases, with 14 bases separating them. CDR3 nucleotides: TGTGCCAGCAGTGGGCTCGAGGGACGAGAAAAACTGTTTTTT. Translated, it gives CASSGLEGREKLFF.

This sequence joins TRBV4-1 and TRBJ2-2; D is undetermined. The CDR3 is 14 residues long. V was clipped by 0 bases and J by 6 bases, with 8 bases between them. The V gene's germline CDR1 is MGHRA and CDR2 YSYEKL. This CDR3 is CASSQDWAPGELFF. The CDR3 bases are TGCGCCAGCAGCCAAGATTGGGCCCCCGGGGAGCTGTTTTTT.

The rearrangement uses TRBV18 and TRBJ1-5, with unresolved D. V gave up 8 bases and J gave up 0 bases, with 11 bases separating them. The V gene's germline CDR1 is KGHSH and CDR2 LQKENI. There are 14 residues in the CDR3. The CDR3 bases are TGTGCCAGCACCGCGACCGATAGCAATCAGCCCCAGCATTTT. Protein product: CASTATDSNQPQHF.

V is TRBV4-1 and J is TRBJ2-3; 10 bases line up with TRBD2. After removal of 2 bases from V and 2 bases from J, the junction contained 7 bases not matched to a gene. Germline V CDR1 and CDR2: MGHRA, YSYEKL. The CDR3 is made up of 17 amino acids. CDR3 sequence (DNA): TGCGCCAGCAGCCAACTCTCTAGCGGGGGAGCCACAGATACGCAGTATTTT. The encoded protein is CASSQLSSGGATDTQYF.

This clone was picked up a small number of times. The chain carries TRBV7-2 and TRBJ1-3, with D maybe TRBD1 (6 bases). Germline CDR1 is SGHTA and CDR2 is FQGNSA. Trimming removed 4 bases from V and 4 bases from J, with 14 bases in between. The CDR3 has 15 residues. CDR3 region: CASSSRGANGNTIYF. As DNA, the CDR3 is TGTGCCAGCAGCTCACGGGGGGCTAACGGAAACACCATATATTTT.

The chain links TRBV19 to TRBJ1-5; no clear D. Trimming cost V 6 bases and J 5 bases, with 17 bases left between them. Per germline, CDR1 LNHDA and CDR2 SQIVND (reference sequence). The length of the CDR3 is 15 residues. In nucleotides, the CDR3 is TGTGCCAGTAGGCCCTCAGGATCCGGCTATCAGCCCCAGCATTTT. It codes for CASRPSGSGYQPQHF. The whole variable domain, filled in from reference TRBV19 and TRBJ1-5, reads DGGITQSPKYLFRKEGQNVTLSCEQNLNHDAMYWYRQDPGQGLRLIYYSQIVNDFQKGDIAEGYSVSREKKESFPLTVTSAQKNPTAFYLCASRPSGSGYQPQHFGDGTRLSIL.

This chain links TRBV6-5 with TRBJ2-5; D ambiguous. The CDR3 totals 15 residues. Germline V CDR1 and CDR2: MNHEY, SVGAGI. Trimming left V 0 bases short and J 0 bases short, with 8 bases between. The DNA of the CDR3 is TGTGCCAGCAGTTACTCATCAGTAAACCAAGAGACCCAGTACTTC. Its translation: CASSYSSVNQETQYF.

Here the CDR3 DNA reads TGTGCCAGTAGTGACGGAAACTATGGCTACACCTTC. This gives the protein CASSDGNYGYTF. The gene calls are TRBV19 and TRBJ1-2; no definite D call. The germline V gene has CDR1 LNHDA and CDR2 SQIVND (reference sequence). Between the trimmed V and J ends, which lost 5 bases and 2 bases, there was a span of 6 bases. The CDR3 extends over 12 amino acids.

J is TRBJ2-7 and V is TRBV2, with 7 bases matching TRBD1. There are 15 residues in the CDR3. Germline V gives CDR1 SNHLY, CDR2 FYNNEI. The junction had 10 bases not matched to a gene; V was cut back by 6 bases and J by 2 bases. CDR3 in DNA: TGTGCCAGCAGAGAACAGGGGCTAATTACCTACGAGCAGTACTTC. It is translated as CASREQGLITYEQYF.

The chain employs TRBV27 and TRBJ2-7; the match to TRBD2 covers 16 bases. There are 16 residues in the CDR3. The V gene end was trimmed by 6 bases and the J gene end by 2 bases; junction bases not matched to a gene: 4. The germline gives CDR1 MNHEY, CDR2 SMNVEV (reference sequence). CDR3 sequence reads: CASRGLAGGEAYEQYF. The DNA of the CDR3 is TGTGCCAGCAGGGGACTAGCGGGGGGGGAGGCCTACGAGCAGTACTTC.

The chain employs TRBV9 and TRBJ2-1, with TRBD1 matching over 9 bases. V lost 2 bases and J lost 5; bases outside the gene matches: 5. The germline CDR1 and CDR2 sequences are SGDLS and YYNGEE. The CDR3 length is 15 residues. This chain's CDR3 is CASSVRDRVNNEQFF. DNA of the CDR3: TGTGCCAGCAGCGTTAGGGACAGGGTCAACAATGAGCAGTTCTTC.

This clone was counted only a few times. The chain recombines TRBV5-6 with TRBJ2-4, with a tentative D call TRBD2 (5 bases). Germline loops: CDR1 SGHDT, CDR2 YYEEEE. This CDR3 has 15 amino acids. V gave up 1 base and J gave up 2 bases, with 10 bases separating them. CDR3 residues: CASSLKASSKNIQYF. The DNA of the CDR3 is TGTGCCAGCAGCTTGAAGGCTAGCTCCAAAAACATTCAGTACTTC.

This clone appeared a few times. This sequence joins TRBV29-1 and TRBJ1-1; D gene unclear. The CDR3 extends over 14 amino acids. Germline CDR1 SQVTM, CDR2 ANQGSEA. V was shortened by 1 base and J by 1 base, with 10 bases between the two germline ends. The CDR3 DNA reads TGCAGCGTTGAAGGTCGCAACTCGAACACTGAAGCTTTCTTT. As protein: CSVEGRNSNTEAFF.

This clone has a handful of counts. The CDR3 DNA reads TGCGCCAGCAGCTTGGGTGCGGGGGGGTACCAAGAGACCCAGTACTTC. Residues: CASSLGAGGYQETQYF. The gene calls are TRBV5-1 and TRBJ2-5, with 9 bases aligning to TRBD2. Looked up from germline, CDR1 is SGHRS and CDR2 is YFSETQ. The V and J ends lost 0 bases and 0 bases, in that order; junction bases with no gene match: 3. The CDR3 is made up of 16 amino acids.

The CDR3 protein is CASSRDFKETQYF. CDR3 bases: TGTGCCAGCAGCAGGGACTTCAAAGAGACCCAGTACTTC. The rearrangement uses TRBV13 and TRBJ2-5; D may be TRBD2 (6 bases). Germline V gene lookup returns CDR1 PRHDT and CDR2 FYEKMQ (reference sequence). The CDR3 is made up of 13 amino acids. V was cut by 5 bases and J by 3 bases, with 10 bases left in between.

This clone was detected a few times. V is TRBV5-1 and J is TRBJ1-1; D call uncertain. This CDR3 is built from 14 residues. The V gene lost 2 bases and the J gene lost 0 bases, with 8 bases spanning the gap. Germline CDR1 reads SGHRS; CDR2 reads YFSETQ. The CDR3 nucleotides read TGCGCCAGCAGCTTAGACCAAATGAACACTGAAGCTTTCTTT. Residues: CASSLDQMNTEAFF. Full variable domain (missing parts from reference TRBV5-1 and TRBJ1-1): KAGVTQTPRYLIKTRGQQVTLSCSPISGHRSVSWYQQTPGQGLQFLFEYFSETQRNKGNFPGRFSGRQFSNSRSEMNVSTLELGDSALYLCASSLDQMNTEAFFGQGTRLTVV.

This clone turned up a few times. The V call is TRBV19, the J call TRBJ1-5; D is undetermined. The CDR3 is made up of 15 amino acids. CDR1 and CDR2 (germline): LNHDA, SQIVND (reference sequence). Trimming cost V 0 bases and J 0 bases, with 6 bases left between them. The CDR3 nucleotides read TGTGCCAGTAGTATAGACAGTTATAGCAATCAGCCCCAGCATTTT. Translated, it gives CASSIDSYSNQPQHF.

The chain is built from TRBV10-2 and TRBJ1-4; D unresolved. Germline V lookup: CDR1 WSHSY, CDR2 SAAADI. V lost 4 bases to trimming and J lost 3 bases, with 12 bases between them. CDR3 size: 15 residues. In DNA form, the CDR3 reads TGCGCCAGCAGTGGGGGAATCATGGCTAATGAAAAACTGTTTTTT. Translating it yields CASSGGIMANEKLFF.

In this sample, this clone turned up a few times. The chain uses TRBV11-1 and TRBJ2-2, with D maybe TRBD1 (6 bases). Trimming stripped 5 bases from V and 6 bases from J, with 19 bases between. The CDR3 loop spans 16 amino acids. CDR1 and CDR2 (germline): SGHAT, FQDESV (reference sequence). The CDR3 sequence: CASSPIQGFDPGELFF. In DNA, the CDR3 is TGTGCCAGCAGCCCAATACAGGGTTTTGATCCCGGGGAGCTGTTTTTT.

The J gene is TRBJ1-1, the V gene TRBV4-2, with D perhaps TRBD1 (6 bases). The CDR3 runs 13 residues. Between the trimmed V and J ends, which lost 1 base and 12 bases, there was a span of 15 bases. From germline, CDR1 is LGHNA and CDR2 YNFKEQ. CDR3 sequence (DNA): TGTGCCAGCAGCCAAGGCGCGCAGGGGTTAACTTTCTTT. It translates to CASSQGAQGLTFF.

The chain couples TRBV5-1 to TRBJ1-5; unclear D gene. The CDR3 is 13 residues long. Trimming pared 3 bases from V and 7 bases from J, leaving 11 bases between. Germline-derived CDR1 and CDR2 are SGHRS and YFSETQ. The CDR3 region has the DNA TGCGCCAGCAGCTGGGAGCCGGGCCAGCCCCAGCATTTT. It specifies CASSWEPGQPQHF.

This chain joins TRBV4-3 and TRBJ1-2; 7 bases fit TRBD1. Germline CDR1 and CDR2: LGHNA and YSLEER. CDR3 length: 17 amino acids. The trim removed 3 bases at V and 0 bases at J, leaving 10 bases unmatched. The CDR3 sequence is CASSQTTGTATNYGYTF. For the CDR3, the DNA is TGCGCCAGCAGCCAGACGACGGGGACAGCTACTAACTATGGCTACACCTTC.

The genes are TRBV7-2 and TRBJ1-5, with a weak D call TRBD1 (5 bases). Trimming removed 1 base at V and 0 bases at J, with 10 bases between. This CDR3 is built from 16 residues. CDR1 and CDR2 (germline): SGHTA, FQGNSA. CDR3 DNA: TGTGCCAGCAGCTTAGGTTCAGGGCCTAGCAATCAGCCCCAGCATTTT. Its translation is CASSLGSGPSNQPQHF.

The V call is TRBV18, the J call TRBJ2-6; D perhaps matches TRBD1 (6 bases). CDR3 length: 18 amino acids. V gave up 2 bases and J gave up 0 bases, with 14 bases separating them. Germline V lookup: CDR1 KGHSH, CDR2 LQKENI. The chain's CDR3 is CASSPRQAASSGANVLTF. The CDR3 nucleotides read TGTGCCAGCTCACCAAGACAGGCCGCGAGCTCTGGGGCCAACGTCCTGACTTTC. Looking up the rest from reference TRBV18 and TRBJ2-6 gives the full variable domain: NAGVMQNPRHLVRRRGQEARLRCSPMKGHSHVYWYRQLPEEGLKFMVYLQKENIIDESGMPKERFSAEFPKEGPSILRIQQVVRGDSAAYFCASSPRQAASSGANVLTFGAGSRLTVL.

The V call is TRBV2, the J call TRBJ1-1; D gene unclear. Trimming removed 5 bases from V and 1 base from J, with 5 bases in between. CDR3 size: 12 residues. CDR1 is SNHLY, CDR2 FYNNEI, per germline. CDR3 protein: CASSYRNTEAFF. The CDR3 DNA reads TGTGCCAGCAGTTACAGGAACACTGAAGCTTTCTTT.

This clone turned up a few times. The chain carries TRBV15 and TRBJ1-2; D is perhaps TRBD1 (5 bases). Germline CDR1 is LNHNV and CDR2 is YYDKDF (reference sequence). CDR3 size: 14 residues. Trimming took 1 base from V and 13 from J, leaving 19 bases between them. The CDR3 DNA sequence: TGTGCCACCAGCAGAGGGCCCTCCACGGGGGAAGGCACCTTC. As protein: CATSRGPSTGEGTF.

The chain has TRBV5-1 and TRBJ2-3; TRBD1 agrees at 9 bases. The CDR3 contains 15 residues. Germline V gene data show CDR1 as SGHRS and CDR2 as YFSETQ. V gave up 4 bases and J gave up 0 bases; unmatched junction bases: 3. This CDR3 reads CASSHGTGSTDTQYF. CDR3 nucleotide sequence: TGCGCCAGCAGCCACGGGACAGGGAGCACAGATACGCAGTATTTT.